The clone carrying this T cell receptor (beta chain) was seen a handful of times. What it recognizes is unknown. Both 60 Vbeta primers and 13 Jbeta primers went into the PCR. The data were produced by immunoSEQ multiplex PCR, yet TCRdb's version contains in-frame clones alone and is incomplete. The table includes about 120,000 clones, around 72% detected once. The sample originates from a study of cytomegalovirus exposure and HLA in healthy donors. Regarding the study as a whole: In vitro testing confirmed three CMV-associated chains as specific for CMV antigens.

The trim removed 3 bases at V and 4 bases at J, leaving 9 bases unmatched. The CDR3 length is 17 residues. Germline CDR1 SGDLS, CDR2 YYNGEE. This clonotype was sampled from a man aged 30-40 years in good health and CMV-seronegative. V and J are TRBV9 and TRBJ2-3; 12 nucleotides line up with TRBD1. Source material: PBMCs. DNA for the CDR3: TGTGCCAGCAGCGAGCTATGGGGACAGGGGGCGGCAGATACGCAGTATTTT. Translating it yields CASSELWGQGAADTQYF.